This TCR beta chain was found in a study of T cells in localized non-small cell lung cancer. Study conclusions and caveats: Longer overall survival was linked to higher blood T cell density. T cell clonality was highest in uninvolved adjacent lung, above tumor. A median approximately 53 of the top 100 tumor clones appeared in adjacent lung. Heterogeneity stays possible, as sequencing covered only one tumor region.

As concerns this clone: Its antigen remains unidentified.

TCRdb's copy holds only in-frame clones and misses some; the assay was immunoSEQ multiplex PCR. Here the sample spans around 92,000 clones, approximately 91% being singletons. The CDR3 totals 15 residues. Germline V gives CDR1 SGHRS, CDR2 YFSETQ. The ends were cut back, 6 bases at V and 1 base at J, with 11 bases in the middle. The origin of this receptor is a woman between 40 and 69 years old with stage II squamous cell lung carcinoma. Sequencing was performed on PBMCs, taken before any cancer treatment. The chain uses TRBV5-1 and TRBJ2-6; a possible D gene is TRBD1 (6 bases). The CDR3 region is CASNPRGSGANVLTF. The CDR3 DNA follows: TGCGCCAGCAACCCCAGGGGTTCTGGGGCCAACGTCCTGACTTTC.